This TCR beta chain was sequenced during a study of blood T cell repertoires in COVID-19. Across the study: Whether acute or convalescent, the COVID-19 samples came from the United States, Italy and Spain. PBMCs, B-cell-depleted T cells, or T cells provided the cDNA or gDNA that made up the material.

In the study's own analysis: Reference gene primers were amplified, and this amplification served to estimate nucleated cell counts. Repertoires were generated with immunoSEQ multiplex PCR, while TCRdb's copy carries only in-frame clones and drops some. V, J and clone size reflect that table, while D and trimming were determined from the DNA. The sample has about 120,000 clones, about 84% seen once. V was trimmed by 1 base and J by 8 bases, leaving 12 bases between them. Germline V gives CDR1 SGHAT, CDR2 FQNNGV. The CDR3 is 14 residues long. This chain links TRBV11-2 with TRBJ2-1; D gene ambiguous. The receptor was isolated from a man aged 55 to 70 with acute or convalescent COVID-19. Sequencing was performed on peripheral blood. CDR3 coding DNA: TGTGCCAGCAGCTTAGGGGCCCAAGGCGATGAGCAGTTCTTC. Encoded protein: CASSLGAQGDEQFF.